This TCR beta chain was captured in a study of blood T cell repertoires in COVID-19. Study overall: The United States, Italy and Spain were the sources of the acute and convalescent COVID-19 samples. Nucleic acid was either cDNA or gDNA, and it came from T cells, B-cell-depleted T cells, or PBMCs.

Study processing details: It was from reference gene primer amplification that nucleated cell counts were estimated. Produced via immunoSEQ multiplex PCR; TCRdb's table is partial and in-frame only. The V and J calls and the clone size are those of that table, but D and trimming were determined from the DNA. The sample has just under 75,000 clones; over 70% are singletons. With 4 bases clipped from V and 2 bases from J, the junction kept 3 bases outside the gene matches. From germline, CDR1 is ENHRY and CDR2 SYGVKD. This CDR3 spans 14 amino acids. The rearrangement joins TRBV10-3 to TRBJ1-1; 8 bases fit TRBD1. Sequencing input: peripheral blood. The source is a man at least 80 years old with active or convalescent COVID-19. CDR3 amino acids: CAISGQGPNTEAFF. The CDR3 nucleotides read TGTGCCATCAGTGGACAGGGGCCAAACACTGAAGCTTTCTTT.